This T cell receptor (beta chain) was recovered during a study of spatial heterogeneity in lung cancer. Study summary: Donation came from over 60 patients with untreated early-stage non-small cell lung cancer. Researchers sequenced follow-up PBMC samples if they had them, and these came a median of approximately 2 years after resection. Findings and limits, study-wide: At resection, ubiquitous expanded tumor TCRs appeared in blood more than at follow-up.

This CDR3 is built from 17 residues. Germline CDR1 is SGHAT and CDR2 is FQNNGV. Losses at the gene ends were 5 bases for V and 0 bases for J; bases not matched to a gene: 12. Time point specified: blood at routine non-recurrence follow-up after resection. TCRs were sequenced from unsorted whole RNA of tumor, nontumor lung or PBMC. The table lists this clonotype with a few counts. Its specificity is not known. A unique molecular identifier was attached to every TCR cDNA molecule. TCRdb independently ran MiXCR on the 5' RACE reads; one entry per CDR3 protein. This sample yields some 120,000 distinct CDR3 sequences, of which 12% are seen a single time; roughly 15% belongs to the top ten.

The rearrangement joins TRBV11-2 to TRBJ1-2; 7 positions match TRBD1. This receptor was taken from a male donor with early-stage non-small cell lung cancer. Material: PBMCs, obtained at follow-up. DNA for the CDR3: TGTGCCAGCAGCCCGAGCGGGAGGGGGCGCGCTAACTATGGCTACACCTTC. It encodes CASSPSGRGRANYGYTF.